This is a list of T cell receptor beta chains from one sample in a study of CD8 T cells in Susac syndrome. TCRdb re-called the immunoSEQ multiplex PCR reads with MiXCR, one entry per CDR3 protein. Among about 290,000 distinct CDR3 sequences listed, around nine tenths were seen once. The sequenced sample was CD8+ T cells from PBMCs. The receptors here all came from a human donor with multiple sclerosis. CDR3s include the opening cysteine and the closing phenylalanine or tryptophan. Fields, in order: J gene, clone size, V gene, D gene, CDR3 DNA, CDR3 protein. D genes are given only for firm matches. Clone sizes are given selectively: once, few, many, or a class where the clone is expanded.

J: TRBJ2-7; size: -; V: TRBV27; D: -; DNA: TGTGCCAGCAGTTTATTTGCGGGACCAACCTACGAGCAGTACTTC; CDR3: CASSLFAGPTYEQYF
J: TRBJ1-1; size: -; V: TRBV24-1; D: -; DNA: TGTGCCACCAGTGATTGGGACACTGAAGCTTTCTTT; CDR3: CATSDWDTEAFF
J: TRBJ2-3; size: -; V: TRBV19; D: TRBD2; DNA: TGTGCCAGTTCGATTAGGACTAGCGCCCGCACAGATACGCAGTATTTT; CDR3: CASSIRTSARTDTQYF
J: TRBJ2-3; size: -; V: TRBV12-3/TRBV12-4; D: -; DNA: TGTGCCGCCGGCGGATTTCCAGATACGCAGTATTTT; CDR3: CAAGGFPDTQYF
J: TRBJ1-1; size: -; V: TRBV13; D: -; DNA: TGTGCCAGCAGCGAGGGGTACCCCACTGAAGCTTTCTTT; CDR3: CASSEGYPTEAFF
J: TRBJ1-4; size: -; V: TRBV3-1; D: -; DNA: TGTGCCAGCAGCCAAGATGAGAGCGGAAAACTGTTTTTT; CDR3: CASSQDESGKLFF
J: TRBJ2-1; size: -; V: TRBV7-9; D: -; DNA: TGTGCCAGCAGCTTAGGGCTAGACCCCAATGAGCAGTTCTTC; CDR3: CASSLGLDPNEQFF
J: TRBJ1-2; size: -; V: TRBV27; D: -; DNA: TGTGCCAGCAGCAACACAGGGATGAGCTATGGCTACACCTTC; CDR3: CASSNTGMSYGYTF
J: TRBJ1-1; size: -; V: TRBV2; D: -; DNA: TGTGCCAGCACGACACTGGGGGACACTGAAGCTTTCTTT; CDR3: CASTTLGDTEAFF
J: TRBJ2-7; size: -; V: TRBV5-1; D: TRBD1; DNA: TGCGCCAGCAGCTTGGTGTCAGGGGGCTATGGTGAGCAGTACTTC; CDR3: CASSLVSGGYGEQYF
J: TRBJ2-3; size: -; V: TRBV25-1; D: TRBD2; DNA: TGTGCCAGCAGTGCGGGACTAGCGGGAGGGCCTGGAGATACGCAGTATTTT; CDR3: CASSAGLAGGPGDTQYF
J: TRBJ2-7; size: -; V: TRBV19; D: -; DNA: TGTGCCAGTAGTATTGGAGCGCACTACGAGCAGTACTTC; CDR3: CASSIGAHYEQYF
J: TRBJ2-7; size: -; V: TRBV27; D: -; DNA: TGTGCCAGCAGTTTAAACAGAGAATACGAGCAGTACTTC; CDR3: CASSLNREYEQYF
J: TRBJ1-2; size: -; V: TRBV7-9; D: TRBD1; DNA: TGTGCCAGCAGCTTAGAGGGGGGACAGATCTATGGCTACACCTTC; CDR3: CASSLEGGQIYGYTF
J: TRBJ2-7; size: -; V: TRBV5-6; D: -; DNA: TGTGCCAGCAGCGATGACCAGACAGAGTACGAGCAGTACTTC; CDR3: CASSDDQTEYEQYF
J: TRBJ2-7; size: -; V: TRBV28; D: TRBD1; DNA: TGTGCCAGCACCCTCCCGAGCCGGGACAGGCGCCCGGGGCACTACGAGCAGTACTTC; CDR3: CASTLPSRDRRPGHYEQYF
J: TRBJ1-1; size: -; V: TRBV27; D: -; DNA: TGTGCCAGCAGTTTACTACCCCCCGCTGAAGCTTTCTTT; CDR3: CASSLLPPAEAFF
J: TRBJ2-7; size: -; V: TRBV2; D: -; DNA: TGTGCCAGCAGGTCAGGCTCCTACGAGCAGTACTTC; CDR3: CASRSGSYEQYF
J: TRBJ2-1; size: -; V: TRBV2; D: TRBD2; DNA: TGTGCCAGCAACTCCGGACTAGCGGACGAGCAGTTCTTC; CDR3: CASNSGLADEQFF
J: TRBJ2-7; size: -; V: TRBV29-1; D: TRBD2; DNA: TGCAGCGCTCACCTTGGACTAGCGGGAGACGAGCAGTACTTC; CDR3: CSAHLGLAGDEQYF
J: TRBJ2-1; size: -; V: TRBV11-2; D: -; DNA: TGTGCCAGCAGCTTCTTCTCGAGCTCCTACAATGAGCAGTTCTTC; CDR3: CASSFFSSSYNEQFF
J: TRBJ1-2; size: -; V: TRBV20-1; D: -; DNA: TGCAGTGCTTTGGAGACAGAGTCGCGGGGCTATGGCTACACCTTC; CDR3: CSALETESRGYGYTF
J: TRBJ2-1; size: -; V: TRBV7-9; D: -; DNA: TGTGCCGGTAGGACGACAGCCGCCAATGAGCAGTTCTTC; CDR3: CAGRTTAANEQFF
J: TRBJ1-2; size: -; V: TRBV5-1; D: -; DNA: TGCGCCAGCAGCGTGGACAGCGATGGCTACACCTTC; CDR3: CASSVDSDGYTF
J: TRBJ2-7; size: -; V: TRBV6-2/TRBV6-3; D: TRBD1; DNA: TGTGCCAGTTATCGCGGACAGGGGATTTACGAGCAGTACTTC; CDR3: CASYRGQGIYEQYF
J: TRBJ2-7; size: once; V: TRBV29-1; D: TRBD1; DNA: TGCAGCGCCCGTGGATGGGACAGGGCCCCCTACGAGCAGTACTTC; CDR3: CSARGWDRAPYEQYF
J: TRBJ2-7; size: -; V: TRBV25-1; D: -; DNA: TGTGCCAGCAGTGAATACGTCTACGAGCAGTACTTC; CDR3: CASSEYVYEQYF
J: TRBJ2-5; size: once; V: TRBV18; D: -; DNA: TGTGCCAGCTCACCAGTAGACCAAGAGACCCAGTACTTC; CDR3: CASSPVDQETQYF
J: TRBJ1-1; size: -; V: TRBV29-1; D: -; DNA: TGCAGCGACGAGGGATCGCACACTGAAGCTTTCTTT; CDR3: CSDEGSHTEAFF
J: TRBJ2-7; size: -; V: TRBV27; D: TRBD2; DNA: TGTGCCAGCAGTTTCCTTTCTAGCGGGGGTCCCTACGAGCAGTACTTC; CDR3: CASSFLSSGGPYEQYF
J: TRBJ2-3; size: -; V: TRBV5-5; D: TRBD1; DNA: TGTGCCAGCAGCTTGGGAGGACAGGGTGGGGCAGATACGCAGTATTTT; CDR3: CASSLGGQGGADTQYF
J: TRBJ2-7; size: -; V: TRBV27; D: -; DNA: TGTGCCAGCAGTTTATCGGAGTCTATGGGCGAGCAGTACTTC; CDR3: CASSLSESMGEQYF
J: TRBJ1-1; size: once; V: TRBV3-1; D: -; DNA: TGTGCCAGCAGCCCTCCGCTCCAGGCCATGAACACTGAAGCTTTCTTT; CDR3: CASSPPLQAMNTEAFF
J: TRBJ1-4; size: -; V: TRBV12-3/TRBV12-4; D: TRBD1; DNA: TGTGCCAGCAGTCCGCAGGGGGTAAAGGATGAAAAACTGTTTTTT; CDR3: CASSPQGVKDEKLFF
J: TRBJ2-7; size: -; V: TRBV27; D: TRBD1; DNA: TGTGCCAGCAGTCCGGACAGGGGGGCCCACGAGCAGTACTTC; CDR3: CASSPDRGAHEQYF
J: TRBJ1-1; size: once; V: TRBV5-1; D: -; DNA: TGCGCCAGCAGCTTCGGGTTGGGCACTGAAGCTTTCTTT; CDR3: CASSFGLGTEAFF
J: TRBJ2-2; size: -; V: TRBV19; D: -; DNA: TGTGCCAGTAGTTCCCCCAGGACACTTACCGGGGAGCTGTTTTTT; CDR3: CASSSPRTLTGELFF
J: TRBJ2-1; size: -; V: TRBV7-9; D: TRBD1; DNA: TGTGCCAGCAGCTCCACAGGGGGCTACAATGAGCAGTTCTTC; CDR3: CASSSTGGYNEQFF
J: TRBJ1-1; size: once; V: TRBV29-1; D: -; DNA: TGCAGCGTTGAAACAGGCCGAAACACTGAAGCTTTCTTT; CDR3: CSVETGRNTEAFF
J: TRBJ1-4; size: -; V: TRBV20-1; D: -; DNA: TGCAGTGCTAGGTGGGGGGGGACTGAAAAACTGTTTTTT; CDR3: CSARWGGTEKLFF
J: TRBJ2-5; size: -; V: TRBV7-9; D: TRBD2; DNA: TGTGCCAGCAGCGGGGGAGGGTGGGAGACCCAGTACTTC; CDR3: CASSGGGWETQYF
J: TRBJ2-7; size: -; V: TRBV24-1; D: -; DNA: TGTGCCACCAGTGATCTGGCCGAGCAGTACTTC; CDR3: CATSDLAEQYF
J: TRBJ2-3; size: -; V: TRBV4-1; D: -; DNA: TGCGCCAGCAGCCAAGTACTCCGACAAACCCCCACAGATACGCAGTATTTT; CDR3: CASSQVLRQTPTDTQYF
J: TRBJ1-2; size: once; V: TRBV7-2; D: -; DNA: TGTGCCAGCAGCTTAGCGGCAGGGCCGGGGGTGAGTGGCTACACCTTC; CDR3: CASSLAAGPGVSGYTF
J: TRBJ2-1; size: -; V: TRBV20-1; D: -; DNA: TGCAGTGCTAGAGAGTTGGAGCATGAGCAGTTCTTC; CDR3: CSARELEHEQFF
J: TRBJ2-3; size: -; V: TRBV27; D: -; DNA: TGTGCCAGCAGTCACCGGGACTTCCCTTTCACAGATACGCAGTATTTT; CDR3: CASSHRDFPFTDTQYF